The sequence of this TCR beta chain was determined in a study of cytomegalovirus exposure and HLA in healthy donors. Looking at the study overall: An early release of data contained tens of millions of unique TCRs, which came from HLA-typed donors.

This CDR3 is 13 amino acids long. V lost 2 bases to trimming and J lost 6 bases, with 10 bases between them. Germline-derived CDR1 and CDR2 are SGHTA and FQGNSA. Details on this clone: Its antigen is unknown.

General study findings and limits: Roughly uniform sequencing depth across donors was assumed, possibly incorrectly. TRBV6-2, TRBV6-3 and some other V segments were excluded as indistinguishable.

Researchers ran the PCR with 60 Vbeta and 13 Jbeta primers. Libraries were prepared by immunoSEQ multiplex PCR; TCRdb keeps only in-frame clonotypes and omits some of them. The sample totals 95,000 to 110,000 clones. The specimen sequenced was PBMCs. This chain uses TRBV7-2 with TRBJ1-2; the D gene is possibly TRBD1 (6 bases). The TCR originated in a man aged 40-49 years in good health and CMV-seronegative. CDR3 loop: CASSLYRDNGYTF. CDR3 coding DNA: TGTGCCAGCAGCTTATACAGGGACAATGGCTACACCTTC.